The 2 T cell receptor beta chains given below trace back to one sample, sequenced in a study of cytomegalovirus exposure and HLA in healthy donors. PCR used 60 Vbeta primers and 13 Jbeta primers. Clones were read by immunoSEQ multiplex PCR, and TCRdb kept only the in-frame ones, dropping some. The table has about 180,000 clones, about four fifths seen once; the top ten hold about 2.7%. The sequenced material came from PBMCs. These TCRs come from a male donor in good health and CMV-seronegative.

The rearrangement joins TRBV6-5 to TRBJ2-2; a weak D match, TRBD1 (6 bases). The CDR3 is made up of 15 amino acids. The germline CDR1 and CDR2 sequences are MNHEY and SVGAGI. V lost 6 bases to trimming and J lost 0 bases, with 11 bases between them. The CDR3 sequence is CASRPGHANTGELFF. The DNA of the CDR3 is TGTGCCAGCAGGCCGGGACACGCGAACACCGGGGAGCTGTTTTTT.

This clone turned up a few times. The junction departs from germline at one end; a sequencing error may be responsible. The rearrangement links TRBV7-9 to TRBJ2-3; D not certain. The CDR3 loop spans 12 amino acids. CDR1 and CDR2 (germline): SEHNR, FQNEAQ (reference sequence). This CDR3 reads CSSSFAQDTQYF. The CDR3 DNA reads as TGTTCCAGCAGCTTCGCCCAGGATACGCAGTATTTT.